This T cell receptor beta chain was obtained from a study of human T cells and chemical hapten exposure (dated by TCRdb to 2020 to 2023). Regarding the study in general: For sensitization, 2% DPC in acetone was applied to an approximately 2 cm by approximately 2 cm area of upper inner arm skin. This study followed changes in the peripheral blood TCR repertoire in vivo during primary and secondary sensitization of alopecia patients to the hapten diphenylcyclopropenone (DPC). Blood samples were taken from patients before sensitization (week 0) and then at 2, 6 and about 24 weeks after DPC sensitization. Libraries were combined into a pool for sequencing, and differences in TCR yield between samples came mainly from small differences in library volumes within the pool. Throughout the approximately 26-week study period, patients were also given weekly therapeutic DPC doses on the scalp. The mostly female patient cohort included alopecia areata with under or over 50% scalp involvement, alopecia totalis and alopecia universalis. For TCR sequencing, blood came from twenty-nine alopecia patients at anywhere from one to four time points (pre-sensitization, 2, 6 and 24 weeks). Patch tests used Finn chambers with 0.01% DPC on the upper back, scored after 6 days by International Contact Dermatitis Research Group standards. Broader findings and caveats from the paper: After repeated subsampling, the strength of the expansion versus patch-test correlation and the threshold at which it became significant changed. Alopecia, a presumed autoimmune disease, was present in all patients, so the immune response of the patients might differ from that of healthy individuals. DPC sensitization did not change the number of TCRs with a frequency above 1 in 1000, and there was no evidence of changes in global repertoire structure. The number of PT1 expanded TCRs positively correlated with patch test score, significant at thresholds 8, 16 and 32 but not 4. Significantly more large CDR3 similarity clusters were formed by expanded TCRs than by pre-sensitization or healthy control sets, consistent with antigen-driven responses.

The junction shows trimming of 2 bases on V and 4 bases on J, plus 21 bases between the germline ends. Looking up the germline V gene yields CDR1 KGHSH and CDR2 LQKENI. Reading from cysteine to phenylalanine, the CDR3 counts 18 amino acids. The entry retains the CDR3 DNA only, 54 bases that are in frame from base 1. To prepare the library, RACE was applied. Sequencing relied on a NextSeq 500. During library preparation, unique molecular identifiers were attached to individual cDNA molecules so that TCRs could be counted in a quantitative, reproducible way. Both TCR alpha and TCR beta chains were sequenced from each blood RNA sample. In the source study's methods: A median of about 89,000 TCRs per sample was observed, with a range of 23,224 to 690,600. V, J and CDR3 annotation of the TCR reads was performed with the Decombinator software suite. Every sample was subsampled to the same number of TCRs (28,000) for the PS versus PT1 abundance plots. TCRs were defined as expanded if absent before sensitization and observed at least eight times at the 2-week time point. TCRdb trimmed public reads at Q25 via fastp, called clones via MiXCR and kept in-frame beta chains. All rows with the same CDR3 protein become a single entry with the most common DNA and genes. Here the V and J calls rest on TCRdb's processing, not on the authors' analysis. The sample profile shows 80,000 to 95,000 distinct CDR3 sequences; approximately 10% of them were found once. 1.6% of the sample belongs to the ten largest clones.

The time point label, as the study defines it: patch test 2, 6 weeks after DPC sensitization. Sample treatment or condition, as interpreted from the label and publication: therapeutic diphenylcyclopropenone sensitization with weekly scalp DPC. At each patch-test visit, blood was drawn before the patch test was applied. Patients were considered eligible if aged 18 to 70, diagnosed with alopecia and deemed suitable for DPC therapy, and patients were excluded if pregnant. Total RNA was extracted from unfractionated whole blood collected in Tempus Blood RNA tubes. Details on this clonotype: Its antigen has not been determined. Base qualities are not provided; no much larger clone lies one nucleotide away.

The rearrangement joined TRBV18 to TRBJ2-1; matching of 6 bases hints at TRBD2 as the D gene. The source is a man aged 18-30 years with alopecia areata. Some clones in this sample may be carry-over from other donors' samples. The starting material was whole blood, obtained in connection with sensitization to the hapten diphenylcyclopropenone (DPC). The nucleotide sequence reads TGTGCCAGCTCACCAGGGCCTACCGGGACTCACTTTTACAATGAGCAGTTCTTC. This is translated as CASSPGPTGTHFYNEQFF.